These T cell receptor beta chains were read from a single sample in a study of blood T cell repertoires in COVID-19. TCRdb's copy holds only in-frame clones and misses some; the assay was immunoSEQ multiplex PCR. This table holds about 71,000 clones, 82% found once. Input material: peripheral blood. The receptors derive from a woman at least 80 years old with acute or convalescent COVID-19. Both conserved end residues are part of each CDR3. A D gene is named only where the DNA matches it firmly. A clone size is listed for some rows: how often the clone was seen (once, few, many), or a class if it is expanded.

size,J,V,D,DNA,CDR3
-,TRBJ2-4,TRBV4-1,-,TGCGCCAGCAGCCAAGAGATTGGCCGTCTGGCCAAAAACATTCAGTACTTC,CASSQEIGRLAKNIQYF
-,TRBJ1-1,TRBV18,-,TGTGCCAGCTCACCACCGACAGGCGCTGAAGCTTTCTTT,CASSPPTGAEAFF
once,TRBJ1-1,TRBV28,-,TGTGCCAGCAGTTTTAAATATACCTTATTTGGGGAGGTTGAGGGGAGCACTGAAGCTTTCTTT,CASSFKYTLFGEVEGSTEAFF
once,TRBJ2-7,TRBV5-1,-,TGCGCCAGCAGGTTGACTAGTTCATCCTACGAGCAGTACTTC,CASRLTSSSYEQYF
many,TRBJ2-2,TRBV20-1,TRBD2,TGCAGTGCTAGTGATCCGACTAGCGGGAGGGCCAGGAACACCGGGGAGCTGTTTTTT,CSASDPTSGRARNTGELFF
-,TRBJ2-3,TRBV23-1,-,TGCGCCAGCAGTCAATCAGTCGAGAATTCTCGACAGGCGCACGTGGATACGCAGTATTTT,CASSQSVENSRQAHVDTQYF
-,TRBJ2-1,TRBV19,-,TGTGCCAGTAGTATAACCGCGGGACCCTACAATGAGCAGTTCTTC,CASSITAGPYNEQFF
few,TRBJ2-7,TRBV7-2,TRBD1,TGTGCCAGCAGCTCGGTCGAGACAGGGGTGTACGAGCAGTACTTC,CASSSVETGVYEQYF
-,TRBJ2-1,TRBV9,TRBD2,TGTGCCAGCAGCGCCGGACTAGCGGGAGTAGATGAGCAGTTCTTC,CASSAGLAGVDEQFF
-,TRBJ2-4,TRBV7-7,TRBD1,TGTGCCAGCAGCCGGCATAGTTGGACAGGGGTAAACATTCAGTACTTC,CASSRHSWTGVNIQYF
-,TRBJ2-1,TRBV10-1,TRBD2,TGCGCCAGCAGTCTCGGGACTAGTTGGAACAATGAGCAGTTCTTC,CASSLGTSWNNEQFF
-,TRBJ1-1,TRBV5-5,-,TGTGCCAGCAGCTTGGGGGGCCCCATGAACACTGAAGCTTTCTTT,CASSLGGPMNTEAFF
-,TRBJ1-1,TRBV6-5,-,TGTGCCAGCAGGACAGTGAACACTGAAGCTTTCTTT,CASRTVNTEAFF
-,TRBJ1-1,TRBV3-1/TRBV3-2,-,TGTGCCAGCAGCCAAAGTGGGATCTGGGAGATTCGAACTGAAGCTTTCTTT,CASSQSGIWEIRTEAFF
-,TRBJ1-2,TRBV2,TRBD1,TGTGCCAGCAGTGACTGGAAGGGTGGACAGGGGAAAGACGGGCGGGCTCCCTATGGCTACACTTTC,CASSDWKGGQGKDGRAPYGYTF
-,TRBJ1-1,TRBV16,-,TGTGCCAGCAGCCAATCGTGGCAGGGCAACCAAGCTTTCTTT,CASSQSWQGNQAFF
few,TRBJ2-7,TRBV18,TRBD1,TGTGCCAGCTCACCAGGGACAGGACTATCCTACGAGCAGTACTTC,CASSPGTGLSYEQYF
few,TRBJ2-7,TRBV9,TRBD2,TGTGCCAGCAGCGTAGAGGGTAGCGGGAGAGGTTACGAGCAGTACTTC,CASSVEGSGRGYEQYF
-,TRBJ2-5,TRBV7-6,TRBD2,TGTGCCAGCAGCTTAAAGCGTGGGGGACTAGCGAACTACCAAGAGACCCAGTACTTC,CASSLKRGGLANYQETQYF
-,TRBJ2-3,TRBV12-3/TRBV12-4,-,TGTGCCAGCAGTTCCGGGACTCCAGATACGCAGTATTTT,CASSSGTPDTQYF
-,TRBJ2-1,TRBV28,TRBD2,TGTGCCAGCAGTTTTTTCAGACTAGCGGGTGGGTACAATGAGCAGTTCTTC,CASSFFRLAGGYNEQFF
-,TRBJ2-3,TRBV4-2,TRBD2,TGTGCCAGCAGCCAACAACTAGCGGGAGCGGCTAGCGATACGCAGTATTTT,CASSQQLAGAASDTQYF
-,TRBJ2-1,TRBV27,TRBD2,TGTGCCAGCAGTTTATCGAGGATAGCGGGAGTTAATGAGCAGTTCTTC,CASSLSRIAGVNEQFF
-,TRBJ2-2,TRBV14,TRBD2,TGTGCCAGCAGCCATGAGAAGACTAGCGCGAACACCGGGGAGCTGTTTTTT,CASSHEKTSANTGELFF
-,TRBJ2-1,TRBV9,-,TGTGCCAGCAGCGTAGAACTAGCCGGGTACAATGAGCAGTTCTTC,CASSVELAGYNEQFF
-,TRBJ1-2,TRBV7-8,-,TGTGCCAGCAGCCCTTCGGGACTGACTGTCGGCTACACCTTC,CASSPSGLTVGYTF
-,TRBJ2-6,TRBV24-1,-,TGTGCCACCGGCGCAGGGGTTAACAACGTCCTGACTTTC,CATGAGVNNVLTF
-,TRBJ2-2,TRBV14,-,TGTGCCAGCAGCCAAGATATCGGCACCGGGGAGCTGTTTTTT,CASSQDIGTGELFF